This passage covers 21 T cell receptor beta chains from one sample sequenced in a study of control samples from healthy donors and cancer patients. Using immunoSEQ multiplex PCR, the repertoire was profiled, and TCRdb retains in-frame clones only, with some absent. The table records fewer than 200,000 clones, 88% of them present only once. Sequences were obtained from blood. These receptors were collected from a woman under 40 in good health.

V is TRBV5-6 and J is TRBJ2-5; tentative D call: TRBD2 (5 bases). The CDR3 spans 13 residues. The germline gives CDR1 SGHDT, CDR2 YYEEEE. Trimming left V 9 bases short and J 2 bases short, with 14 bases between. CDR3 protein: CATRRARQETQYF. DNA for the CDR3: TGTGCCACCCGGCGGGCTCGGCAAGAGACCCAGTACTTC. Complete variable domain (other parts from reference TRBV5-6 and TRBJ2-5): DAGVTQSPTHLIKTRGQQVTLRCSPKSGHDTVSWYQQALGQGPQFIFQYYEEEERQRGNFPDRFSGHQFPNYSSELNVNALLLGDSALYLCATRRARQETQYFGPGTRLLVL.

The chain is built from TRBV16 and TRBJ2-5; the D gene is possibly TRBD1 (6 bases). Trimming cost V 1 base and J 1 base, with 7 bases left between them. In germline, CDR1 is KGHSY, CDR2 FQNENV. There are 14 residues in the CDR3. The CDR3 bases are TGTGCCAGCAGCCAATTGGACAGCCAAGAGACCCAGTACTTC. Translated, it gives CASSQLDSQETQYF. Combining the CDR3 with reference TRBV16 and TRBJ2-5 gives the whole variable domain GEEVAQTPKHLVRGEGQKAKLYCAPIKGHSYVFWYQQVLKNEFKFLISFQNENVFDETGMPKERFSAKCLPNSPCSLEIQATKLEDSAVYFCASSQLDSQETQYFGPGTRLLVL.

The rearrangement links TRBV30 to TRBJ2-1; possibly TRBD1 for D (5 bases). The germline V gene has CDR1 GTSNPN and CDR2 SVGIG (reference sequence). The CDR3 totals 12 residues. Trimming stripped 3 bases from V and 7 bases from J, with 10 bases between. The CDR3 protein is CAWSPRANEQFF. The CDR3 DNA follows: TGTGCCTGGAGCCCCAGGGCGAATGAGCAGTTCTTC.

CDR3 nucleotide sequence: TGTGCCAGCAAGGGGGCTAGCGGGTCCGACGGCTACGAGCAGTACTTC. Translation: CASKGASGSDGYEQYF. The V and J genes are TRBV28 and TRBJ2-7, with D possibly TRBD2 on 8 matching bases. V dropped 7 bases and J dropped 3 bases, with 22 bases sitting between them. This CDR3 comprises 16 residues. Germline V lookup: CDR1 MDHEN, CDR2 SYDVKM.

This chain connects TRBV19 to TRBJ1-2; D gene uncertain. Trimming pared 1 base from V and 4 bases from J, leaving 13 bases between. CDR1 and CDR2 from the germline V gene are LNHDA and SQIVND (reference sequence). The length of the CDR3 is 15 residues. As DNA, the CDR3 is TGTGCCAGTAGTATAGTGGTCCGGCGGCTCTATGGCTACACCTTC. It translates to CASSIVVRRLYGYTF. Supplemented by reference TRBV19 and TRBJ1-2, the full variable domain reads DGGITQSPKYLFRKEGQNVTLSCEQNLNHDAMYWYRQDPGQGLRLIYYSQIVNDFQKGDIAEGYSVSREKKESFPLTVTSAQKNPTAFYLCASSIVVRRLYGYTFGSGTRLTVV.

This sequence joins TRBV28 and TRBJ2-2; D perhaps matches TRBD1 (5 bases). The CDR3 is 14 residues long. V lost 3 bases, J lost 1 base, and 6 bases lay in between. The germline gives CDR1 MDHEN, CDR2 SYDVKM. The CDR3 DNA is TGTGCCAGCAGTTTTCAGGGGAACACCGGGGAGCTGTTTTTT. Translating it yields CASSFQGNTGELFF.

The rearrangement uses TRBV10-3 and TRBJ1-6; D is ambiguous. Germline V gives CDR1 ENHRY, CDR2 SYGVKD. V lost 2 bases to trimming and J lost 6 bases, with 8 bases between them. There are 14 residues in the CDR3. CDR3 in DNA: TGTGCCATCAGTGAGGACTCGACTAATTCACCCCTCCACTTT. The encoded protein is CAISEDSTNSPLHF.

The chain carries TRBV11-2 and TRBJ1-3; the D gene is possibly TRBD1 (6 bases). CDR1 SGHAT and CDR2 FQNNGV come from the germline V gene. The CDR3 runs to 15 residues. V shed 4 bases and J shed 4 bases, with 14 bases lying between them. Here the CDR3 DNA reads TGTGCCAGCAGCTATAACAGGGTCTCAGGAAACACCATATATTTT. Encoded protein: CASSYNRVSGNTIYF.

The chain is built from TRBV18 and TRBJ2-5; 9 bases map to TRBD1. This CDR3 has 14 amino acids. The germline gives CDR1 KGHSH, CDR2 LQKENI. J lost 1 base, V lost 5 bases, and 2 bases had no gene match. The CDR3 here is CASSEDRGQETQYF. CDR3 sequence (DNA): TGTGCCAGCTCAGAGGACAGGGGCCAAGAGACCCAGTACTTC. The entire variable domain, with the rest obtained from reference TRBV18 and TRBJ2-5, is as follows: NAGVMQNPRHLVRRRGQEARLRCSPMKGHSHVYWYRQLPEEGLKFMVYLQKENIIDESGMPKERFSAEFPKEGPSILRIQQVVRGDSAAYFCASSEDRGQETQYFGPGTRLLVL.

The CDR3 reads CASSSGQARSPLHF. The CDR3 DNA sequence: TGTGCCAGCAGTTCTGGACAGGCCAGGTCACCCCTCCACTTT. The V and J genes are TRBV28 and TRBJ1-6; TRBD1 matches 7 bases. CDR3 length: 14 amino acids. Looked up from germline, CDR1 is MDHEN and CDR2 is SYDVKM. The trim removed 4 bases at V and 10 bases at J, leaving 7 bases unmatched.

Here the CDR3 reads CASVAGDRAYEQYF. DNA for the CDR3: TGTGCCAGCGTTGCGGGAGATCGGGCCTACGAGCAGTACTTC. The chain couples TRBV2 to TRBJ2-7, with TRBD2 matching 7 bases. The ends lost 8 bases at V and 2 bases at J; junction bases unmatched: 9. Per the germline V gene, CDR1 is SNHLY and CDR2 is FYNNEI. The CDR3 contains 14 residues.

The V gene is TRBV4-2, the J gene TRBJ1-1; D unresolved. This CDR3 region has 16 residues. From germline, CDR1 is LGHNA and CDR2 YNFKEQ. Between the trimmed V and J ends, which lost 0 bases and 4 bases, there was a span of 15 bases. The CDR3 DNA is TGTGCCAGCAGCCAAGATTTTGCCGGTTTTGTCACTGAAGCTTTCTTT. Translated, it gives CASSQDFAGFVTEAFF.

The chain joins TRBV3-1 (or the pseudogene TRBV3-2) to TRBJ2-5, with 14 positions matching TRBD2. The V and J ends lost 7 bases and 6 bases, in that order; junction bases with no gene match: 22. Germline V lookup: CDR1 LGHDT, CDR2 YNNKEL (reference sequence). The CDR3 extends over 20 amino acids. The CDR3 DNA sequence: TGTGCCAGCACCTCCACCCCAAAGGGACTAGCGGGGGCCATGGCCAAGACCCAGTACTTC. Protein sequence: CASTSTPKGLAGAMAKTQYF.

V gene TRBV5-1 combines with J gene TRBJ2-5; 7 bases fit TRBD1. This CDR3 is built from 15 residues. V shed 1 base, J shed 5 bases, and the junction held 8 bases outside the gene matches. The germline gives CDR1 SGHRS, CDR2 YFSETQ. Here the CDR3 reads CASSLSTGPPETQYF. For the CDR3, the DNA is TGCGCCAGCAGCTTGTCGACAGGGCCCCCGGAGACCCAGTACTTC.

CDR3: CASSESGARYEQYV. The CDR3 region has the DNA TGTGCCAGCAGTGAGTCAGGGGCAAGGTACGAGCAGTACGTC. The J gene is TRBJ2-7, the V gene TRBV6-1; D perhaps matches TRBD1 (6 bases). This CDR3 region has 14 residues. V was trimmed by 3 bases and J by 4 bases, leaving 13 bases between them. Germline CDR1 MNHNS, CDR2 SASEGT.

The rearrangement links TRBV7-6 to TRBJ2-7; D gene uncertain. This CDR3 comprises 13 residues. Germline V gene data show CDR1 as SGHVS and CDR2 as FNYEAQ. Between the trimmed V and J ends, which lost 3 bases and 3 bases, there was a span of 9 bases. The CDR3 region has the DNA TGTGCCAGCAGCTTGGGAATAGGCTACGAGCAGTACTTC. Amino acid sequence: CASSLGIGYEQYF.

The CDR3 nucleotides are TGTGCCAGCAGCTTTAAAACAGGAATAAATTCACCCCTCCACTTT. Translating it yields CASSFKTGINSPLHF. This chain joins TRBV5-6 and TRBJ1-6; D might be TRBD1 (5 bases). The germline CDR1 and CDR2 sequences are SGHDT and YYEEEE. There are 15 residues in the CDR3. The V end was cut by 2 bases, the J end by 7 bases, with 13 bases between. The full variable domain, in which reference TRBV5-6 and TRBJ1-6 provide the parts outside the CDR3, is DAGVTQSPTHLIKTRGQQVTLRCSPKSGHDTVSWYQQALGQGPQFIFQYYEEEERQRGNFPDRFSGHQFPNYSSELNVNALLLGDSALYLCASSFKTGINSPLHFGNGTRLTVT.

This clone was recorded once. The same CDR3 also results from other DNA sequences found in this sample. The chain is built from TRBV6-1 and TRBJ2-7; a possible D gene is TRBD1 (5 bases). V shed 0 bases and J shed 4 bases, with 13 bases lying between them. The CDR3 totals 15 residues. Germline V gene sequence: CDR1 MNHNS, CDR2 SASEGT. The CDR3 bases are TGTGCCAGCAGTGAAGCTTGGGGCAGCCTTTACGAGCAGTACTTC. This encodes CASSEAWGSLYEQYF.

The V and J genes are TRBV4-2 and TRBJ1-1, with D tentatively TRBD1 (5 bases). The germline V and J ends were trimmed by 1 base and 4 bases, with 7 bases remaining between them. The length of the CDR3 is 13 residues. From germline, CDR1 is LGHNA and CDR2 YNFKEQ. CDR3 nucleotide sequence: TGTGCCAGCAGCCAAGGGGGCAGCACTGAAGCTTTCTTT. It specifies CASSQGGSTEAFF.

The sample holds a few counts of this clone. This sequence joins TRBV6-5 and TRBJ1-5, with 10 bases matching TRBD1. The CDR3 loop spans 14 amino acids. Per germline, CDR1 MNHEY and CDR2 SVGAGI. After removal of 7 bases from V and 2 bases from J, the junction contained 2 bases not matched to a gene. CDR3 sequence: CASIGTGGNQPQHF. Here the CDR3 DNA reads TGTGCCAGCATAGGGACAGGGGGCAATCAGCCCCAGCATTTT.

The chain carries TRBV5-1 and TRBJ2-1, with 8 bases fitting TRBD2. The germline CDR1 and CDR2 sequences are SGHRS and YFSETQ. V trimming: 0 bases; J trimming: 7 bases; junction bases outside the gene matches: 6. CDR3 length: 15 residues. The CDR3 DNA sequence: TGCGCCAGCAGCTTGGCTAGCGGGCGTTGGAATGAGCAGTTCTTC. Its protein is CASSLASGRWNEQFF.